Each of the 5 T cell receptor beta chains below was sequenced from the same sample in a study of blood T cells in healthy people across ages. A J-beta primer mix and a sample-barcoded 5' primer were used in a second PCR of roughly 7 to 12 cycles. TCRdb re-analysed the 5' RACE reads in MiXCR, keeping a single row per CDR3 protein. Of about 1.1 million distinct CDR3 sequences listed, around two fifths are singletons. The source material was blood. Every receptor here comes from a man between 18 and 29 years old in good health.

The rearrangement uses TRBV27 and TRBJ2-3, with unresolved D. Germline loops: CDR1 MNHEY, CDR2 SMNVEV (reference sequence). The CDR3 sequence is 13 residues long. V shed 6 bases and J shed 0 bases, with 7 bases lying between them. The CDR3: CASSHKSTDTQYF. CDR3 DNA sequence: TGTGCCAGCAGCCACAAGAGCACAGATACGCAGTATTTT.

This clonotype was seen a handful of times. V usage is TRBV5-1 and J usage is TRBJ2-3; D might be TRBD1 (7 bases). The CDR3 contains 13 residues. V was shortened by 5 bases and J by 3 bases, with 10 bases between the two germline ends. In germline, CDR1 is SGHRS, CDR2 YFSETQ. CDR3 amino acids: CASREGATDTQYF. The CDR3 bases are TGCGCCAGCAGGGAGGGGGCTACAGATACGCAGTATTTT.

This clonotype was detected many times. The chain links TRBV20-1 to TRBJ2-7, with D possibly being TRBD1 or TRBD2 (5 bases each). Between the trimmed V and J ends, which lost 3 bases and 2 bases, there was a span of 11 bases. CDR3 size: 13 residues. The germline CDR1 and CDR2 sequences are DFQATT and SNEGSKA (reference sequence). The CDR3 sequence is CSASRGATYEQYF. CDR3 DNA: TGCAGTGCTAGTCGAGGGGCAACCTACGAGCAGTACTTC.

V usage is TRBV7-2 and J usage is TRBJ2-1; D might be TRBD1 or TRBD2, each matching 5 bases. V lost 6 bases, J lost 5 bases, and 17 bases lay in between. The length of the CDR3 is 15 residues. Germline loops: CDR1 SGHTA, CDR2 FQGNSA. DNA of the CDR3: TGTGCCAGCAGGCGACCGAGGGGTTACAACAATGAGCAGTTCTTC. Encoded protein: CASRRPRGYNNEQFF.

The table lists this clonotype with a few counts. The rearrangement links TRBV7-9 to TRBJ1-6; 9 bases fit TRBD1. Trimming at V came to 6 bases and at J to 9 bases, leaving 15 bases not matched to a gene. The CDR3 extends over 17 amino acids. The germline CDR1 and CDR2 sequences are SEHNR and FQNEAQ (reference sequence). The DNA of the CDR3 is TGTGCCAGCAGTTTCGCTGACGGGACAGGGAGTCGTTCACCCCTCCACTTT. As protein: CASSFADGTGSRSPLHF.